This T cell receptor (beta chain) was sequenced during a study of blood T cell repertoires in COVID-19. TCRdb's table, derived via immunoSEQ multiplex PCR, lists solely in-frame clones and lacks some. This repertoire shows around 230,000 clones, 70% to 85% found once; its top ten account for more than 8%. This clone was seen only a few times. The specimen was peripheral blood. This clonotype originated in a woman of 80 years or more with acute or convalescent COVID-19.

The CDR3 is CASSSQGGTEAFF. DNA of the CDR3: TGTGCCAGCAGCTCACAGGGTGGCACTGAAGCTTTCTTT. The J gene is TRBJ1-1, the V gene TRBV12-3 or TRBV12-4, with TRBD1 as a possible D gene (6 bases). The length of the CDR3 is 13 residues. Trimming took 6 bases from V and 4 from J, leaving 12 bases between them.